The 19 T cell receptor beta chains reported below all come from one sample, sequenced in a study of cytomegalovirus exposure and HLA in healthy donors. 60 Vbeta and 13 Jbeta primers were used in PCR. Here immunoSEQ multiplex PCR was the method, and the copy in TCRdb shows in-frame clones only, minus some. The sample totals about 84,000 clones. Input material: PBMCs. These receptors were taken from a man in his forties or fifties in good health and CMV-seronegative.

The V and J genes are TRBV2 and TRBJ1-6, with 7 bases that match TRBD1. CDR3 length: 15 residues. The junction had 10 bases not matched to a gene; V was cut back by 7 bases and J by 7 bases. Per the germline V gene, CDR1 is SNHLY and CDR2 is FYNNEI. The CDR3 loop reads CASKLQGIGNSPLHF. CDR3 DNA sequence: TGTGCCAGCAAGCTACAGGGGATTGGAAATTCACCCCTCCACTTT.

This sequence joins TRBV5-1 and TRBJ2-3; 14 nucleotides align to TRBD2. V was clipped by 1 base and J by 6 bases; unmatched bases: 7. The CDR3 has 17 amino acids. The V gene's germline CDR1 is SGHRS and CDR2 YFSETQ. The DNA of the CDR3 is TGCGCCAGCAGCTTGCGGGGACTAGCGGGGGCTGCGGATACGCAGTATTTT. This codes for CASSLRGLAGAADTQYF.

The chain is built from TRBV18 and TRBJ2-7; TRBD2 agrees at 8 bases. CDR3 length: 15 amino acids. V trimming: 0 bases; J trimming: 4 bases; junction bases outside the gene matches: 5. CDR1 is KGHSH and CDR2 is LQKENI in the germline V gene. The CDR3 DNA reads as TGTGCCAGCTCACCACCAGCGGGGGCAGCATACGAGCAGTACTTC. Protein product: CASSPPAGAAYEQYF.

The CDR3 sequence: CASSPPGWYGYTF. The CDR3 DNA follows: TGTGCCAGCAGCCCGCCAGGGTGGTATGGCTACACCTTC. V and J are TRBV28 and TRBJ1-2, with D possibly matching TRBD1 (5 bases). Trimming took 6 bases from V and 5 from J, leaving 13 bases between them. The CDR3 runs to 13 residues. The germline V gene encodes CDR1 MDHEN and CDR2 SYDVKM.

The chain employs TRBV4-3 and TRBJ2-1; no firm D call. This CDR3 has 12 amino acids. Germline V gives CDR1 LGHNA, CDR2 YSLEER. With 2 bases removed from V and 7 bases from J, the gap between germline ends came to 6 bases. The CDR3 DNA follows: TGCGCCAGCAGCCAATGGGCTAATGAGCAGTTCTTC. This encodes CASSQWANEQFF.

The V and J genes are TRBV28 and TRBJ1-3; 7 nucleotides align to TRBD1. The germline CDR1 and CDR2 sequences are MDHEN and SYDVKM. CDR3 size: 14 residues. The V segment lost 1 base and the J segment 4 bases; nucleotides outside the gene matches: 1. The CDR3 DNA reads TGTGCCAGCAGTTTATCAGGGGGAGGAAACACCATATATTTT. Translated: CASSLSGGGNTIYF.

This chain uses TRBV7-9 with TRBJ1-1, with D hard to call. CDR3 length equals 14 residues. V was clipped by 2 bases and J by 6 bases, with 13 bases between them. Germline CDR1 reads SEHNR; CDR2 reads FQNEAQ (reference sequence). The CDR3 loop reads CASSLRGPWAEAFF. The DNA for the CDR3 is TGTGCCAGCAGCTTACGGGGTCCTTGGGCTGAAGCTTTCTTT.

CDR3 protein: CASSSGGTRSYNEQFF. CDR3 in DNA: TGTGCCAGCAGCTCAGGGGGGACCCGCTCCTACAATGAGCAGTTCTTC. The chain combines TRBV7-9 with TRBJ2-1; D might be TRBD1 (7 bases). Trimming removed 4 bases from V and 0 bases from J, with 13 bases in between. The germline gives CDR1 SEHNR, CDR2 FQNEAQ (reference sequence). The CDR3 contains 16 residues.

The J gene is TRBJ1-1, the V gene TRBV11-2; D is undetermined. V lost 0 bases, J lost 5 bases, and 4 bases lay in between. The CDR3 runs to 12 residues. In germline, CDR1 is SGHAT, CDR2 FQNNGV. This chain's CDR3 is CASSLERTEAFF. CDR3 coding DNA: TGTGCCAGCAGCTTAGAACGGACTGAAGCTTTCTTT.

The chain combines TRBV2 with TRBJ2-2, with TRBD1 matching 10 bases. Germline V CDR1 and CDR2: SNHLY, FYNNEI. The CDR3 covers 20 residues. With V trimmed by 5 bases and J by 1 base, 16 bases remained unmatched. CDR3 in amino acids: CASSTPGQGSYSGNTGELFF. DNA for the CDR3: TGTGCCAGCAGTACCCCGGGACAGGGGTCTTACTCGGGGAACACCGGGGAGCTGTTTTTT.

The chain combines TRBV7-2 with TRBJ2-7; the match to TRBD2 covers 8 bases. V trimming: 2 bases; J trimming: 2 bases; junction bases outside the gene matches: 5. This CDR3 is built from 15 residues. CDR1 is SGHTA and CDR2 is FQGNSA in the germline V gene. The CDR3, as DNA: TGTGCCAGCAGCTTAATGCGGGGGGCCCCCTACGAGCAGTACTTC. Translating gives CASSLMRGAPYEQYF.

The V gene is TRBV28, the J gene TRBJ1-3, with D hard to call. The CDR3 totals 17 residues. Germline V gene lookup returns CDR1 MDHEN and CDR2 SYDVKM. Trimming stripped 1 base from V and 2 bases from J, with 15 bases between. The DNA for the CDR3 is TGTGCCAGCAGTTTATTCAGAGAAAGTACTACTGGAAACACCATATATTTT. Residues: CASSLFRESTTGNTIYF.

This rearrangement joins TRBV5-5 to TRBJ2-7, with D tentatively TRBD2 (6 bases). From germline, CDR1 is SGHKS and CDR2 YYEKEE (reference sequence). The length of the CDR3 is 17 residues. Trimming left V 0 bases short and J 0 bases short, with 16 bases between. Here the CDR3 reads CASSLVVAGRDSYEQYF. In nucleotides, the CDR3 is TGTGCCAGCAGCTTGGTTGTTGCAGGGCGGGACTCCTACGAGCAGTACTTC.

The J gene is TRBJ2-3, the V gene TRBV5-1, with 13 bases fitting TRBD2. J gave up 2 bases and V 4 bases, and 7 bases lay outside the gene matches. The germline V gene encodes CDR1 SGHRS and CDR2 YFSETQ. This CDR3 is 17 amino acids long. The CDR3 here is CASSAIGLAGDTDTQYF. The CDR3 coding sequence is TGCGCCAGCAGCGCAATTGGACTAGCGGGGGACACAGATACGCAGTATTTT.

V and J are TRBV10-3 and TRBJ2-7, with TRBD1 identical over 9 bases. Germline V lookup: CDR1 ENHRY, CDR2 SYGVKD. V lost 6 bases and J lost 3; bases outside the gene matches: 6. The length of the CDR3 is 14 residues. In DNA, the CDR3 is TGTGCCATCAGGGGGGACAGGGCTTTCTACGAGCAGTACTTC. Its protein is CAIRGDRAFYEQYF.

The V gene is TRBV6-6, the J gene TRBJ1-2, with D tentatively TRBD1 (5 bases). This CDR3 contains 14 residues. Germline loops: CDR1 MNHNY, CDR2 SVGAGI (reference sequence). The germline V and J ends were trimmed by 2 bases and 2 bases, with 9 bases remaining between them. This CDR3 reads CASSYSSGNYGYTF. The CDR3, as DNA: TGTGCCAGCAGTTACAGTTCAGGGAACTATGGCTACACCTTC.

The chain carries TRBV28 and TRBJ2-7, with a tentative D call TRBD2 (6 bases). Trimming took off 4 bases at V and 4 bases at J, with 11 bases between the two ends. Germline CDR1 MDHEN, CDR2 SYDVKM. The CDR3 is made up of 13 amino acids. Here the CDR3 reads CASSSGTHYEQYF. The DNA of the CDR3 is TGTGCCAGCAGTTCCGGGACTCATTACGAGCAGTACTTC.

The CDR3 DNA is TGTGCCAGCAGCCTCCGCTATGGCTACACCTTC. Protein product: CASSLRYGYTF. This rearrangement joins TRBV28 to TRBJ1-2, with D unclear. CDR1 and CDR2 (germline): MDHEN, SYDVKM. Trimming shortened V by 6 bases and J by 4 bases, and 6 bases separated the two germline ends. The CDR3 extends over 11 amino acids.

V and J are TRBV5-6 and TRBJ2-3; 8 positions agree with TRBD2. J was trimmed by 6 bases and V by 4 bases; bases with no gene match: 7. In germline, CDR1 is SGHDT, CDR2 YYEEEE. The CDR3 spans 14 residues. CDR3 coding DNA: TGTGCCAGCAGCAGCCCGGGACTAGTGGATACGCAGTATTTT. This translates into CASSSPGLVDTQYF.